The rows below give T cell receptor gamma chains drawn from one sample of a study of Vδ1+ human thymocytes. TCRdb reanalysed the multiplex PCR reads via CATT. In the table there are tens of thousands of gamma-chain clones, roughly a fifth of which are singletons. The sample taken for sequencing was Vdelta1+ gamma-delta thymocytes from the thymus. Receptor source: a boy less than two years old who had congenital heart surgery. CDR3s include the opening cysteine and the closing phenylalanine or tryptophan. Clone size is stated in some rows and not others, as once, few, many or a class when expanded.

v_gene: TRGV5; j_gene: TRGJ1/TRGJ2; abundance: -; CDR3aa: CATWDRPHWDYYKILF; CDR3nt: TGTGCCACCTGGGACAGGCCCCATTGGGATTATTATAAGATACTCTTT
v_gene: TRGV2; j_gene: TRGJP2; abundance: few; CDR3aa: CATWDGLLWGSDWIKTF; CDR3nt: TGTGCCACCTGGGACGGACTCCTTTGGGGTAGTGATTGGATCAAGACGTTT
v_gene: TRGV9; j_gene: TRGJP; abundance: few; CDR3aa: CALWEVRRLGKKIKVF; CDR3nt: TGTGCCTTGTGGGAGGTGCGACGGTTGGGCAAAAAAATCAAGGTATTT
v_gene: TRGV5; j_gene: TRGJ1/TRGJ2; abundance: few; CDR3aa: CAIWDRIYYKKLF; CDR3nt: TGTGCCATCTGGGACAGAATTTATTATAAGAAACTCTTT
v_gene: TRGV8; j_gene: TRGJ1/TRGJ2; abundance: few; CDR3aa: CATWDITLYKKLF; CDR3nt: TGTGCCACCTGGGATATTACGCTTTATAAGAAACTCTTT
v_gene: TRGV9; j_gene: TRGJP; abundance: -; CDR3aa: CALWEVTSLIQELGKKIKVF; CDR3nt: TGTGCCTTGTGGGAGGTGACTAGCCTTATACAAGAGTTGGGCAAAAAAATCAAGGTATTT
v_gene: TRGV5; j_gene: TRGJP2; abundance: few; CDR3aa: CATWDRNSSDWIKTF; CDR3nt: TGTGCCACCTGGGACAGGAATAGTAGTGATTGGATCAAGACGTTT
v_gene: TRGV2; j_gene: TRGJ1/TRGJ2; abundance: -; CDR3aa: CATWDAHKKLF; CDR3nt: TGTGCCACCTGGGACGCACATAAGAAACTCTTT
v_gene: TRGV9; j_gene: TRGJ1/TRGJ2; abundance: -; CDR3aa: CALWEASTYYKKLF; CDR3nt: TGTGCCTTGTGGGAGGCCTCTACTTATTATAAGAAACTCTTT
v_gene: TRGV2; j_gene: TRGJ1/TRGJ2; abundance: -; CDR3aa: CATWGANNKKLF; CDR3nt: TGTGCCACCTGGGGCGCCAACAATAAGAAACTCTTT
v_gene: TRGV2; j_gene: TRGJP2; abundance: -; CDR3aa: CATWDGVPRSDWIKTF; CDR3nt: TGTGCCACCTGGGACGGGGTTCCTCGTAGTGATTGGATCAAGACGTTT
v_gene: TRGV3; j_gene: TRGJ1/TRGJ2; abundance: few; CDR3aa: CATWDRASNYYKKLF; CDR3nt: TGTGCCACCTGGGACCGCGCGTCGAATTATTATAAGAAACTCTTT
v_gene: TRGV3; j_gene: TRGJP1; abundance: few; CDR3aa: CATWDRQAGWFKIF; CDR3nt: TGTGCCACCTGGGACAGGCAGGCTGGTTGGTTCAAGATATTT
v_gene: TRGV3; j_gene: TRGJ1/TRGJ2; abundance: -; CDR3aa: CATWDGPYYYKKLF; CDR3nt: TGTGCCACCTGGGACGGGCCTTATTATTATAAGAAACTCTTT
v_gene: TRGV5; j_gene: TRGJ1/TRGJ2; abundance: few; CDR3aa: CATWDRRPKKLF; CDR3nt: TGTGCCACCTGGGACAGGCGTCCCAAGAAACTCTTT
v_gene: TRGV9; j_gene: TRGJP1; abundance: few; CDR3aa: CALWTYNTTGWFKIF; CDR3nt: TGTGCCTTGTGGACCTATAATACCACTGGTTGGTTCAAGATATTT
v_gene: TRGV9; j_gene: TRGJP; abundance: few; CDR3aa: CALWEVLSQELGKKIKVF; CDR3nt: TGTGCCTTGTGGGAGGTGCTCAGTCAAGAGTTGGGCAAAAAAATCAAGGTATTT
v_gene: TRGV5; j_gene: TRGJ1/TRGJ2; abundance: -; CDR3aa: CATWDPILYYKKLF; CDR3nt: TGTGCCACCTGGGACCCGATACTTTATTATAAGAAACTCTTT
v_gene: TRGV3; j_gene: TRGJ1/TRGJ2; abundance: few; CDR3aa: CATWDRPCHKKLF; CDR3nt: TGTGCCACCTGGGACAGGCCATGTCATAAGAAACTCTTT
v_gene: TRGV8; j_gene: TRGJ1/TRGJ2; abundance: -; CDR3aa: CATWAPRDKKLF; CDR3nt: TGTGCCACCTGGGCCCCAAGGGATAAGAAACTCTTT
v_gene: TRGV5; j_gene: TRGJP1; abundance: -; CDR3aa: CATWDRPPSGWFKIF; CDR3nt: TGTGCCACCTGGGACAGGCCTCCTTCTGGTTGGTTCAAGATATTT
v_gene: TRGV4; j_gene: TRGJ1/TRGJ2; abundance: -; CDR3aa: CATWDRQAYKKLF; CDR3nt: TGTGCCACCTGGGATCGACAAGCTTATAAGAAACTCTTT
v_gene: TRGV5; j_gene: TRGJ1/TRGJ2; abundance: -; CDR3aa: CATWDELKKLF; CDR3nt: TGTGCCACCTGGGACGAGTTAAAGAAACTCTTT
v_gene: TRGV9; j_gene: TRGJ1/TRGJ2; abundance: few; CDR3aa: CALWETRNYYKKLF; CDR3nt: TGTGCCTTGTGGGAGACAAGGAATTATTATAAGAAACTCTTT
v_gene: TRGV9; j_gene: TRGJ1/TRGJ2; abundance: few; CDR3aa: CALWYGNKKLF; CDR3nt: TGTGCCTTGTGGTATGGGAATAAGAAACTCTTT
v_gene: TRGV9; j_gene: TRGJ1/TRGJ2; abundance: -; CDR3aa: CALGGEKLF; CDR3nt: TGTGCCTTGGGTGGGGAGAAACTCTTT
v_gene: TRGV9; j_gene: TRGJ1/TRGJ2; abundance: -; CDR3aa: CALWLPYKKLF; CDR3nt: TGTGCCTTGTGGCTTCCTTATAAGAAACTCTTT
v_gene: TRGV9; j_gene: TRGJ1/TRGJ2; abundance: few; CDR3aa: CALWEGPIGYKKLF; CDR3nt: TGTGCCTTGTGGGAGGGGCCGATCGGGTATAAGAAACTCTTT
v_gene: TRGV2; j_gene: TRGJ1/TRGJ2; abundance: -; CDR3aa: CATWDGPQIVLF; CDR3nt: TGTGCCACCTGGGACGGGCCCCAGATAGTGCTCTTT
v_gene: TRGV9; j_gene: TRGJ1/TRGJ2; abundance: -; CDR3aa: CALWEAPIYYKKLF; CDR3nt: TGTGCCTTGTGGGAGGCACCAATATATTATAAGAAACTCTTT
v_gene: TRGV9; j_gene: TRGJ1/TRGJ2; abundance: -; CDR3aa: CALWIYKMKLF; CDR3nt: TGTGCCTTGTGGATATATAAGATGAAACTCTTT
v_gene: TRGV9; j_gene: TRGJ1/TRGJ2; abundance: few; CDR3aa: CALWEVHVYKKLF; CDR3nt: TGTGCCTTGTGGGAGGTGCATGTTTATAAGAAACTCTTT
v_gene: TRGV5; j_gene: TRGJ1/TRGJ2; abundance: -; CDR3aa: CATWDVDKKLF; CDR3nt: TGTGCCACCTGGGATGTTGATAAGAAACTCTTT
v_gene: TRGV3; j_gene: TRGJ1/TRGJ2; abundance: few; CDR3aa: CATWDSANYYKKLF; CDR3nt: TGTGCCACCTGGGACAGCGCGAATTATTATAAGAAACTCTTT
v_gene: TRGV5; j_gene: TRGJ1/TRGJ2; abundance: -; CDR3aa: CATWDRSDYKKLF; CDR3nt: TGTGCCACCTGGGACAGGAGCGATTATAAGAAACTCTTT
v_gene: TRGV8; j_gene: TRGJ1/TRGJ2; abundance: -; CDR3aa: CATWDRAQAYYKKLF; CDR3nt: TGTGCCACCTGGGATCGAGCACAAGCTTATTATAAGAAACTCTTT
v_gene: TRGV4; j_gene: TRGJ1/TRGJ2; abundance: few; CDR3aa: CATWDGPSDRKSQKLF; CDR3nt: TGTGCCACCTGGGATGGGCCGTCTGACAGAAAATCCCAGAAACTCTTT
v_gene: TRGV4; j_gene: TRGJ1/TRGJ2; abundance: medium-sized; CDR3aa: CATWDGDYYKKLF; CDR3nt: TGTGCCACCTGGGATGGGGATTATTATAAGAAACTCTTT
v_gene: TRGV9; j_gene: TRGJ1/TRGJ2; abundance: few; CDR3aa: CALWDNPYKKLF; CDR3nt: TGTGCCTTGTGGGACAATCCATATAAGAAACTCTTT
v_gene: TRGV9; j_gene: TRGJ1/TRGJ2; abundance: few; CDR3aa: CALWVIGYYKKLF; CDR3nt: TGTGCCTTGTGGGTCATTGGTTATTATAAGAAACTCTTT
v_gene: TRGV4; j_gene: TRGJ1/TRGJ2; abundance: -; CDR3aa: CATWETCGKNYYKKLF; CDR3nt: TGTGCCACCTGGGAAACGTGTGGTAAGAATTATTATAAGAAACTCTTT
v_gene: TRGV2; j_gene: TRGJ1/TRGJ2; abundance: -; CDR3aa: CATWDGPSYYKKLF; CDR3nt: TGTGCCACCTGGGACGGGCCGAGTTATTATAAGAAACTCTTT
v_gene: TRGV9; j_gene: TRGJ1/TRGJ2; abundance: few; CDR3aa: CALWEVNGYYKKLF; CDR3nt: TGTGCCTTGTGGGAGGTGAATGGGTATTATAAGAAACTCTTT